These 31 T cell receptor beta chains share one sample of origin, sequenced in a study of cytomegalovirus exposure and HLA in healthy donors. Sequencing used immunoSEQ multiplex PCR; TCRdb keeps in-frame clones, though not all of them. The repertoire consists of 100,000 to 150,000 clones, with 85% to 90% occurring once and the leading ten covering around 1.3%. The sample consisted of PBMCs. Source of these receptors: a woman between 18 and 30 years old in good health and CMV-seronegative.

The genes are TRBV28 and TRBJ1-2; 7 bases are shared with TRBD1. CDR1 is MDHEN and CDR2 is SYDVKM in the germline V gene. This CDR3 has 13 amino acids. The J segment lost 6 bases and the V segment lost 5 bases, leaving 6 bases of the junction unmatched. The CDR3 reads CASSPDREDGYTF. In DNA form, the CDR3 reads TGTGCCAGCAGTCCAGACAGGGAGGATGGCTACACCTTC.

The chain carries TRBV18 and TRBJ2-7, with a weak D call TRBD2 (5 bases). Trimming took off 1 base at V and 6 bases at J, with 10 bases between the two ends. CDR3 length: 13 amino acids. Germline CDR1 KGHSH, CDR2 LQKENI. In DNA form, the CDR3 reads TGTGCCAGCTCACCACTCGAGGGCGGCGAGCAGTACTTC. Translating it yields CASSPLEGGEQYF.

The chain couples TRBV1 to TRBJ1-1; TRBD1 is the table's D call and was not checked against the DNA. TRBV1 is shown as a pseudogene. The CDR3 length is 13 residues. DNA for the CDR3: TGCACCAGCAGCCAGGGAAACAGGGTTTCGGCTTTCTTT. Protein product: CTSSQGNRVSAFF.

A few counts support this clone. The V gene is TRBV15, the J gene TRBJ1-2, with TRBD1 matching over 9 bases. The germline V gene has CDR1 LNHNV and CDR2 YYDKDF (reference sequence). CDR3 length: 15 amino acids. With 0 bases clipped from V and 7 bases from J, the junction kept 6 bases outside the gene matches. In nucleotides, the CDR3 is TGTGCCACCAGCAGAGATCTTGGGACAGGGCTTGGCTACACCTTC. It is translated as CATSRDLGTGLGYTF. The complete variable domain, with remaining parts taken from reference TRBV15 and TRBJ1-2, reads DAMVIQNPRYQVTQFGKPVTLSCSQTLNHNVMYWYQQKSSQAPKLLFHYYDKDFNNEADTPDNFQSRRPNTSFCFLDIRSPGLGDTAMYLCATSRDLGTGLGYTFGSGTRLTVV.

In its sample, this clone was seen a few times. This rearrangement joins TRBV5-1 to TRBJ1-6, with a tentative D call TRBD1 (6 bases). The CDR3 contains 14 residues. Deletions cut 4 bases from V and 8 bases from J, with 13 bases between. The germline V gene encodes CDR1 SGHRS and CDR2 YFSETQ. This CDR3 is CASSQDSEDSPLHF. In nucleotides, the CDR3 is TGCGCCAGCAGCCAGGACAGTGAGGATTCACCCCTCCACTTT. Full variable domain (remainder filled in from reference TRBV5-1 and TRBJ1-6): KAGVTQTPRYLIKTRGQQVTLSCSPISGHRSVSWYQQTPGQGLQFLFEYFSETQRNKGNFPGRFSGRQFSNSRSEMNVSTLELGDSALYLCASSQDSEDSPLHFGNGTRLTVT.

V gene TRBV11-2 combines with J gene TRBJ1-1, with no clear D. V lost 0 bases and J lost 6, with 8 bases in between. From germline, CDR1 is SGHAT and CDR2 FQNNGV. This CDR3 has 13 amino acids. DNA for the CDR3: TGTGCCAGCAGCTTAGAGGCGGTCGCTGAAGCTTTCTTT. It codes for CASSLEAVAEAFF. The variable domain in full, completed from reference TRBV11-2 and TRBJ1-1, reads EAGVAQSPRYKIIEKRQSVAFWCNPISGHATLYWYQQILGQGPKLLIQFQNNGVVDDSQLPKDRFSAERLKGVDSTLKIQPAKLEDSAVYLCASSLEAVAEAFFGQGTRLTVV.

The chain couples TRBV19 to TRBJ1-1; a weak D match, TRBD1 (6 bases). The V end was cut by 4 bases, the J end by 6 bases, with 15 bases between. The V gene's germline CDR1 is LNHDA and CDR2 SQIVND (reference sequence). The CDR3 spans 14 residues. The CDR3 region is CASSTAQGLAEAFF. The CDR3 region has the DNA TGTGCCAGTAGTACCGCCCAGGGGTTAGCTGAAGCTTTCTTT.

This clone was counted a few times. The rearrangement uses TRBV12-5 and TRBJ2-2; D perhaps matches TRBD2 (6 bases). The V gene's germline CDR1 is LGHNT and CDR2 FRNRAP. The CDR3 is 14 amino acids. V gave up 6 bases and J gave up 4 bases, with 12 bases separating them. The CDR3 nucleotides read TGTGCTAGTGGACTTGGGGGGAGCACCGGGGAGCTGTTTTTT. As protein: CASGLGGSTGELFF.

This clone was observed a single time. The chain recombines TRBV9 with TRBJ1-5; a weak D match, TRBD1 (5 bases). Trimming left V 4 bases short and J 6 bases short, with 14 bases between. The CDR3 spans 14 residues. Germline CDR1 reads SGDLS; CDR2 reads YYNGEE. The chain's CDR3 is CASSKRGGSQPQHF. CDR3 bases: TGTGCCAGCAGCAAGAGGGGAGGGAGTCAGCCCCAGCATTTT.

The rearrangement uses TRBV6-1 and TRBJ2-2; D possibly corresponds to TRBD2 (5 bases). There are 17 residues in the CDR3. The germline V gene has CDR1 MNHNS and CDR2 SASEGT. Trimming took 1 base from V and 1 from J, leaving 13 bases between them. CDR3 nucleotide sequence: TGTGCCAGCAGTGAAGGAGGGTGGCTAGGGAACACCGGGGAGCTGTTTTTT. Amino acid sequence: CASSEGGWLGNTGELFF.

The CDR3 DNA follows: TGTGCCAGCAGCCCGGGGGGACGGATATATGGCTACACCTTC. Its translation is CASSPGGRIYGYTF. The genes are TRBV9 and TRBJ1-2, with D possibly being TRBD1 (5 bases). CDR1 is SGDLS, CDR2 YYNGEE, per germline. Trimming shortened V by 4 bases and J by 5 bases, and 15 bases separated the two germline ends. CDR3 size: 14 residues.

A remark on this clone: At one end the junction does not follow the germline gene, possibly because of a read error. The chain is built from TRBV27 and TRBJ2-1; 10 bases align to TRBD2. This CDR3 is built from 16 residues. Germline V gives CDR1 MNHEY, CDR2 SMNVEV (reference sequence). The CDR3 DNA sequence: TGTGCCAGCAGTTACGGTAGCGGGGGGTCCTTCAATGAGCAGTTCTTC. Its protein product is CASSYGSGGSFNEQFF.

The chain couples TRBV18 to TRBJ1-2; the match to TRBD1 covers 9 bases. Germline V gene lookup returns CDR1 KGHSH and CDR2 LQKENI. V gave up 3 bases and J gave up 5 bases; unmatched junction bases: 16. The CDR3 runs 18 residues. CDR3 nucleotide sequence: TGTGCCAGCTCACCGTATACCGGGACAGGGAGATTCCAATATGGCTACACCTTC. Its translation: CASSPYTGTGRFQYGYTF.

The V and J genes are TRBV7-9 and TRBJ2-7; D perhaps matches TRBD2 (5 bases). Looked up from germline, CDR1 is SEHNR and CDR2 is FQNEAQ (reference sequence). Between the trimmed V and J ends, which lost 5 bases and 2 bases, there was a span of 16 bases. This CDR3 has 15 residues. Here the CDR3 reads CASSQGSGIPYEQYF. As DNA, the CDR3 is TGTGCCAGCAGCCAAGGATCCGGGATCCCCTACGAGCAGTACTTC.

The gene calls are TRBV5-1 and TRBJ2-2; D may be TRBD1 (6 bases). The CDR3 spans 16 residues. Germline CDR1 reads SGHRS; CDR2 reads YFSETQ. With 0 bases removed from V and 3 bases from J, the gap between germline ends came to 12 bases. CDR3 in amino acids: CASSLAEQGDTGELFF. The CDR3 region has the DNA TGCGCCAGCAGCTTGGCAGAACAGGGAGACACCGGGGAGCTGTTTTTT.

The genes are TRBV9 and TRBJ1-6; D might be TRBD1 (6 bases). V was cut by 0 bases and J by 9 bases, with 16 bases left in between. The CDR3 consists of 16 residues. Germline values: CDR1 SGDLS, CDR2 YYNGEE. The CDR3 here is CASSVAGGHKGSPLHF. In nucleotides, the CDR3 is TGTGCCAGCAGCGTAGCTGGGGGACATAAAGGTTCACCCCTCCACTTT.

This chain connects TRBV14 to TRBJ1-2; TRBD1 matches at 7 bases. Losses at the gene ends were 4 bases for V and 1 base for J; bases not matched to a gene: 9. The CDR3 covers 16 residues. The germline V gene has CDR1 SGHDN and CDR2 FVKESK. CDR3 residues: CASSLLTGQYNYGYTF. Written as DNA, the CDR3 is TGTGCCAGCAGCCTTCTGACGGGACAGTATAACTATGGCTACACCTTC.

This clone appeared a few times. This chain uses TRBV5-1 with TRBJ2-5; D gene uncertain. V was clipped by 1 base and J by 3 bases, with 7 bases between them. Germline V CDR1 and CDR2: SGHRS, YFSETQ. This CDR3 has 13 amino acids. The CDR3 here is CASSLTKKETQYF. The CDR3 nucleotides are TGCGCCAGCAGCTTGACTAAAAAAGAGACCCAGTACTTC.

This clone was seen a single time. The J gene is TRBJ1-1, the V gene TRBV5-6, with 8 bases aligning to TRBD1. With 4 bases clipped from V and 11 bases from J, the junction kept 16 bases outside the gene matches. In germline, CDR1 is SGHDT, CDR2 YYEEEE. This CDR3 is built from 15 residues. CDR3 loop: CASSQYQGALRNAFF. The CDR3 nucleotides are TGTGCCAGCAGCCAGTATCAGGGGGCGCTTAGGAATGCTTTCTTT. Based on the CDR3 plus reference TRBV5-6 and TRBJ1-1, the full variable domain is DAGVTQSPTHLIKTRGQQVTLRCSPKSGHDTVSWYQQALGQGPQFIFQYYEEEERQRGNFPDRFSGHQFPNYSSELNVNALLLGDSALYLCASSQYQGALRNAFFGQGTRLTVV.

Only a few counts were recorded for this clone. V gene TRBV7-9 combines with J gene TRBJ1-1, with D possibly TRBD1 on 5 matching bases. Germline loops: CDR1 SEHNR, CDR2 FQNEAQ (reference sequence). Trimming cost V 5 bases and J 1 base, with 17 bases left between them. This CDR3 region has 16 residues. The CDR3 spells CASSHVPQAGNTEAFF. The CDR3 coding sequence is TGTGCCAGCAGCCACGTACCACAGGCAGGGAACACTGAAGCTTTCTTT. Based on the CDR3 plus reference TRBV7-9 and TRBJ1-1, the full variable domain is DTGVSQNPRHKITKRGQNVTFRCDPISEHNRLYWYRQTLGQGPEFLTYFQNEAQLEKSRLLSDRFSAERPKGSFSTLEIQRTEQGDSAMYLCASSHVPQAGNTEAFFGQGTRLTVV.

The CDR3 spells CASTDNQMINEKLFF. CDR3 sequence (DNA): TGTGCCAGTACTGACAACCAAATGATTAATGAAAAACTGTTTTTT. J is TRBJ1-4 and V is TRBV19, with D unclear. CDR3 size: 15 residues. Trimming took off 7 bases at V and 4 bases at J, with 16 bases between the two ends. Per the germline V gene, CDR1 is LNHDA and CDR2 is SQIVND (reference sequence).

The rearrangement links TRBV19 to TRBJ2-3, with 12 nucleotides matching TRBD1. The CDR3 has 15 amino acids. CDR1 and CDR2 (germline): LNHDA, SQIVND (reference sequence). V was pared by 7 bases and J by 7 bases, with 9 bases of the junction left unmatched. CDR3 sequence reads: CASTLGTGGHNTQYF. In DNA form, the CDR3 reads TGTGCCAGTACCCTGGGGACAGGGGGCCATAATACGCAGTATTTT. The complete variable domain, with remaining parts taken from reference TRBV19 and TRBJ2-3, reads DGGITQSPKYLFRKEGQNVTLSCEQNLNHDAMYWYRQDPGQGLRLIYYSQIVNDFQKGDIAEGYSVSREKKESFPLTVTSAQKNPTAFYLCASTLGTGGHNTQYFGPGTRLTVL.

The chain has TRBV6-5 and TRBJ1-1; 10 bases map to TRBD1. The germline CDR1 and CDR2 sequences are MNHEY and SVGAGI. This CDR3 is built from 15 residues. Trimming removed 10 bases from V and 0 bases from J; junction bases left unmatched: 8. For the CDR3, the DNA is TGTGCCACCAGGGGACAGGGGCTGATGAACACTGAAGCTTTCTTT. This sequence encodes CATRGQGLMNTEAFF.

J is TRBJ1-2 and V is TRBV5-1; unclear D gene. CDR1 and CDR2 from the germline V gene are SGHRS and YFSETQ. The CDR3 covers 16 residues. Trimming left V 0 bases short and J 1 base short, with 13 bases between. CDR3 in amino acids: CASSLAGGGGNYGYTF. DNA of the CDR3: TGCGCCAGCAGCTTGGCTGGAGGAGGTGGTAACTATGGCTACACCTTC.

The chain carries TRBV19 and TRBJ2-7; 7 bases line up with TRBD1. This CDR3 comprises 16 residues. Germline values: CDR1 LNHDA, CDR2 SQIVND (reference sequence). The V segment lost 7 bases and the J segment 4 bases; nucleotides outside the gene matches: 16. CDR3 sequence: CASTLRGFAPLYEQYF. The CDR3 DNA sequence: TGTGCCAGTACCCTCAGGGGGTTCGCCCCGCTGTACGAGCAGTACTTC. Complete variable domain (other parts from reference TRBV19 and TRBJ2-7): DGGITQSPKYLFRKEGQNVTLSCEQNLNHDAMYWYRQDPGQGLRLIYYSQIVNDFQKGDIAEGYSVSREKKESFPLTVTSAQKNPTAFYLCASTLRGFAPLYEQYFGPGTRLTVT.

The DNA of the CDR3 is TGTGCCCGACAGGGAAAGGGCAATCAGCCCCAGCATTTT. Protein sequence: CARQGKGNQPQHF. The chain links TRBV5-3 to TRBJ1-5, with TRBD1 matching over 7 bases. TRBV5-3 is identified as an open reading frame with a role that is uncertain. This CDR3 has 13 residues. With V trimmed by 10 bases and J by 2 bases, 6 bases remained unmatched.

The gene calls are TRBV6-5 and TRBJ1-2; a weak D match, TRBD1 (5 bases). Per the germline V gene, CDR1 is MNHEY and CDR2 is SVGAGI. This CDR3 has 15 residues. V dropped 6 bases and J dropped 1 base, with 15 bases sitting between them. The DNA for the CDR3 is TGTGCCAGCAGCCTGACGCTGGGGGGTAACTATGGCTACACCTTC. Translation gives CASSLTLGGNYGYTF.

The rearrangement links TRBV6-6 to TRBJ1-2; perhaps TRBD1 as D (5 bases). Germline V gene sequence: CDR1 MNHNY, CDR2 SVGAGI (reference sequence). Trimming cost V 6 bases and J 4 bases, with 9 bases left between them. The CDR3 is 12 amino acids. The CDR3 nucleotides read TGTGCCAGCAGAGAAACAGGCTATGGCTACACCTTC. It codes for CASRETGYGYTF.

Of note for this clone: Other DNA sequences of this sample code for an identical CDR3. The rearrangement uses TRBV5-8 and TRBJ2-3; 9 nucleotides match TRBD1. CDR3 size: 14 residues. Per the germline V gene, CDR1 is SGHTS and CDR2 is YDEGEE. V trimming: 3 bases; J trimming: 1 base; junction bases outside the gene matches: 0. The CDR3 DNA reads TGTGCCAGCAGCTGGGACAGGGGCACAGATACGCAGTATTTT. The encoded protein is CASSWDRGTDTQYF.

The gene calls are TRBV21-1 and TRBJ1-5. TRBV21-1 is a pseudogene segment. The CDR3 is 21 amino acids. The CDR3 DNA reads as TGTGCCAGCAGCAAATTTGGGGGGGTGAGGCGAAACACCGGGCACAATCAGCCCCAGCATTTT. Encoded protein: CASSKFGGVRRNTGHNQPQHF.

The V gene is TRBV5-1, the J gene TRBJ1-2, with 7 bases identical to TRBD1. This CDR3 region has 14 residues. J was trimmed by 7 bases and V by 4 bases; bases with no gene match: 10. Germline lookup yields CDR1 SGHRS and CDR2 YFSETQ. CDR3 DNA sequence: TGCGCCAGCAGCGGGCAGACAGGGTTAAGTGGCTACACCTTC. It yields the protein CASSGQTGLSGYTF. Drawing the rest from reference TRBV5-1 and TRBJ1-2, the complete variable domain is KAGVTQTPRYLIKTRGQQVTLSCSPISGHRSVSWYQQTPGQGLQFLFEYFSETQRNKGNFPGRFSGRQFSNSRSEMNVSTLELGDSALYLCASSGQTGLSGYTFGSGTRLTVV.